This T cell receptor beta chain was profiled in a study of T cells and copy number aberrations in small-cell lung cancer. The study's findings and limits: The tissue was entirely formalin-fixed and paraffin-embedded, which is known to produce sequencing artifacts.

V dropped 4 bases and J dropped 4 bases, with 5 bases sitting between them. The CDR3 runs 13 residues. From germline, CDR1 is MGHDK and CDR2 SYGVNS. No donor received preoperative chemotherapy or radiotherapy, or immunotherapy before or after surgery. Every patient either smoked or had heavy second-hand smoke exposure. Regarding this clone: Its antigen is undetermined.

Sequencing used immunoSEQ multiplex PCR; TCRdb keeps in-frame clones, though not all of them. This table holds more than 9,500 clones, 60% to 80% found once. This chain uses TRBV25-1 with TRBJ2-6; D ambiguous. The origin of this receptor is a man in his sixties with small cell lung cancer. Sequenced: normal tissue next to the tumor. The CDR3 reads CASSGLGANVLTF. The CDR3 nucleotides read TGTGCCAGCAGTGGGCTAGGGGCCAACGTCCTGACTTTC.